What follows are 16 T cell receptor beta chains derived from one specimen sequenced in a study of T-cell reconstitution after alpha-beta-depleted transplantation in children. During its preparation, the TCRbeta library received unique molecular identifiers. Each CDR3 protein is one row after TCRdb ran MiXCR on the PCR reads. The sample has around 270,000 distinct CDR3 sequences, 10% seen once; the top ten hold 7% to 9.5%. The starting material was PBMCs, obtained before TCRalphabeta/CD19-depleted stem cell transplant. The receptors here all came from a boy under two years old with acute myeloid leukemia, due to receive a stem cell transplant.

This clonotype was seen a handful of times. The CDR3 DNA follows: TGTGCCAGCAGCGTAAGGACATTCACAGATACGCAGTATTTT. Its protein is CASSVRTFTDTQYF. V gene TRBV12-3 or TRBV12-4 combines with J gene TRBJ2-3, with D perhaps TRBD1 (5 bases). The CDR3 length is 14 residues. With 6 bases removed from V and 2 bases from J, the gap between germline ends came to 12 bases.

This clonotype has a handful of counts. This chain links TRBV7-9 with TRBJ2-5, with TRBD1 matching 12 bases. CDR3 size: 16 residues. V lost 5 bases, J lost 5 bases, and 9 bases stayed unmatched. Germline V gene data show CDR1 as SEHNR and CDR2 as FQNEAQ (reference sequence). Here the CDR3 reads CASSRRDRGRRETQYF. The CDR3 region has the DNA TGTGCCAGCAGCCGTAGGGACAGGGGGCGGAGGGAGACCCAGTACTTC.

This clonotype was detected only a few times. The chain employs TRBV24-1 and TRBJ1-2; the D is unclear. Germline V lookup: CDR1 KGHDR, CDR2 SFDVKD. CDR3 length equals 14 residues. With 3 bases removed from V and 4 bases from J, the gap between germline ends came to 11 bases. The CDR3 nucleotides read TGTGCCACCAGTGATCCTGACGGTACCTATGGCTACACCTTC. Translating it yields CATSDPDGTYGYTF.

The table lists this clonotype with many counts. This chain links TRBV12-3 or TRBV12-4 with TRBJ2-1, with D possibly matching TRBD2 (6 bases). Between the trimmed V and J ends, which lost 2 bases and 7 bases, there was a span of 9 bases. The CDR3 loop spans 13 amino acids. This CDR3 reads CASSLHGRNEQFF. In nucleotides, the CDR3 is TGTGCCAGCAGTTTACACGGGAGAAATGAGCAGTTCTTC.

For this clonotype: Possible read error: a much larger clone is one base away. The CDR3 nucleotides are TGTGCCAGTAGTGGGGCGGGAAGGTCAGATACGCAGTATTTT. Protein: CASSGAGRSDTQYF. The V gene is TRBV19, the J gene TRBJ2-3, with D tentatively TRBD2 (6 bases). The V end was cut by 5 bases, the J end by 4 bases, with 13 bases between. Germline lookup yields CDR1 LNHDA and CDR2 SQIVND (reference sequence). The CDR3 runs to 14 residues.

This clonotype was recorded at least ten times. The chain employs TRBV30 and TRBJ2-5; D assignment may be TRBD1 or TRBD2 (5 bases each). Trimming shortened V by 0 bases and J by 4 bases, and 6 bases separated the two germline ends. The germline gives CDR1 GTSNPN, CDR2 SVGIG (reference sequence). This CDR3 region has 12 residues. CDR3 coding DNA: TGTGCCTGGAGTGTTGGGGGAGAGACCCAGTACTTC. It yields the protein CAWSVGGETQYF.

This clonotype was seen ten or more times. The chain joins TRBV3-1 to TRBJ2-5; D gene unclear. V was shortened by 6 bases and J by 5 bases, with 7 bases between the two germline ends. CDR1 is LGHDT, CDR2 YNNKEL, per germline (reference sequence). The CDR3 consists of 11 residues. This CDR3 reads CASRQYETQYF. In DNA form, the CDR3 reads TGTGCCAGCAGGCAGTACGAGACCCAGTACTTC.

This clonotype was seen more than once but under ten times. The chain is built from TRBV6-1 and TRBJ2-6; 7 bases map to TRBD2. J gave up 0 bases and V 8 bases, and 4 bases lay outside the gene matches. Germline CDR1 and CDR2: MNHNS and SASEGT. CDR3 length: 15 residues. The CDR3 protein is CASRPGGSGANVLTF. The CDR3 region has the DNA TGTGCCAGCCGCCCGGGGGGCTCTGGGGCCAACGTCCTGACTTTC.

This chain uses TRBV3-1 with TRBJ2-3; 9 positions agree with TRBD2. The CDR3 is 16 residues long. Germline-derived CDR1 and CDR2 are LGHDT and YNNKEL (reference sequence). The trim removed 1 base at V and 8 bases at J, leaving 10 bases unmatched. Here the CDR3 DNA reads TGTGCCAGCAGCCAAGGTGTAGCGGGAGTGTCGGTTACGCAGTATTTT. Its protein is CASSQGVAGVSVTQYF.

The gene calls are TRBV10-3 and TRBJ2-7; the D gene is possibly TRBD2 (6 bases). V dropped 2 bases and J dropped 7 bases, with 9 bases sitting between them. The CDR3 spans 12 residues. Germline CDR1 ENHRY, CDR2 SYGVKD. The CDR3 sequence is CAISEGGFEQYF. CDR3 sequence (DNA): TGTGCCATCAGTGAGGGAGGGTTTGAGCAGTACTTC.

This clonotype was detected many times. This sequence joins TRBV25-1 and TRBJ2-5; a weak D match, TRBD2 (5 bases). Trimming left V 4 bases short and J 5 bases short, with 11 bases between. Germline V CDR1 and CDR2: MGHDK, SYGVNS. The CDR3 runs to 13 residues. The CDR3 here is CASSALRRETQYF. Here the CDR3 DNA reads TGTGCCAGCAGTGCACTCAGGAGGGAGACCCAGTACTTC.

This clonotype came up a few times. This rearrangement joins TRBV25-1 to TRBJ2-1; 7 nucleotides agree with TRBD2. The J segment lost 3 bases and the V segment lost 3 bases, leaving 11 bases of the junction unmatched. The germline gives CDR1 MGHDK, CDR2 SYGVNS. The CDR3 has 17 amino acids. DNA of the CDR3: TGTGCCAGCAGTGATACGCCGGGGGGTAGAAGCTACAATGAGCAGTTCTTC. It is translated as CASSDTPGGRSYNEQFF.

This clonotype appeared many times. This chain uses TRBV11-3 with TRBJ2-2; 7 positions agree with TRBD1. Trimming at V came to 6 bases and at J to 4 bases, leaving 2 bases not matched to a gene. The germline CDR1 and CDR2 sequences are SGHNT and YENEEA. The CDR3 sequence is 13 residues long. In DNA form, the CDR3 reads TGTGCCAGCAGACAGGGGCCCACCGGGGAGCTGTTTTTT. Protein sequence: CASRQGPTGELFF.

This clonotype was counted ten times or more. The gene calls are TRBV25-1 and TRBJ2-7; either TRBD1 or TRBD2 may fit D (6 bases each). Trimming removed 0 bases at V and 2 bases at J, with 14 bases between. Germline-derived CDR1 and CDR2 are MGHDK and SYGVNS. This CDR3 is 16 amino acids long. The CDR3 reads CASSEYFGGQTYEQYF. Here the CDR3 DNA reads TGTGCCAGCAGTGAATATTTTGGGGGGCAAACCTACGAGCAGTACTTC.

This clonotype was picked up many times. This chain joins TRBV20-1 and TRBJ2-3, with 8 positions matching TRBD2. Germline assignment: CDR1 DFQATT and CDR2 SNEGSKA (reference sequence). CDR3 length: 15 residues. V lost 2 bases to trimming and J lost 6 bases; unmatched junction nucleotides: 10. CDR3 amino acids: CSARSTGGPGDTQYF. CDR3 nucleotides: TGCAGTGCTAGATCGACGGGGGGGCCGGGGGATACGCAGTATTTT.

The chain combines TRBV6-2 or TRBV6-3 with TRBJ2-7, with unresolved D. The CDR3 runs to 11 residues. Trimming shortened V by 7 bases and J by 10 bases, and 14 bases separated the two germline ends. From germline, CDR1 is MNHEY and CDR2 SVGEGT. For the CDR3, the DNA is TGTGCCAGCACTAATGGCCCTAGTCAGTACTTC. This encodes CASTNGPSQYF.